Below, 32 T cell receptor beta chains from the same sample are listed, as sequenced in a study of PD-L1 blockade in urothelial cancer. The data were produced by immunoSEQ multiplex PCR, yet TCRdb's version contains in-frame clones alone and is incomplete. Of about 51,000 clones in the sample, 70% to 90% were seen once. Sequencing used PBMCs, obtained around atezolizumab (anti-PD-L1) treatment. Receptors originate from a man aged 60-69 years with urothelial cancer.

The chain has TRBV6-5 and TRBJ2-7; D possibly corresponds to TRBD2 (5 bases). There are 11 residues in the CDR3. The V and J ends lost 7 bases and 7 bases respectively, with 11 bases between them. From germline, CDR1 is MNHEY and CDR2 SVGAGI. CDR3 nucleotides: TGTGCCAGCACCATGACGGGAGAGCAGTACTTC. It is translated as CASTMTGEQYF.

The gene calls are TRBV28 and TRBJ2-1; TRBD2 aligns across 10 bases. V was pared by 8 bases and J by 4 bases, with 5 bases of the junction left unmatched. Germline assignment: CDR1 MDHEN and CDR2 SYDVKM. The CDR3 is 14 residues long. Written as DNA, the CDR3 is TGTGCCAGCCTCGGGACTAGCGCGTACAATGAGCAGTTCTTC. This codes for CASLGTSAYNEQFF.

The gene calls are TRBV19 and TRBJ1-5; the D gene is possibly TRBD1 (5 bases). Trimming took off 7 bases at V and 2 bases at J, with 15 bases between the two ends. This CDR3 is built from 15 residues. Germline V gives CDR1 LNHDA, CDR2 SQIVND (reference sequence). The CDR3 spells CASTSPGVGNQPQHF. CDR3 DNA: TGTGCCAGTACCTCGCCGGGGGTGGGCAATCAGCCCCAGCATTTT.

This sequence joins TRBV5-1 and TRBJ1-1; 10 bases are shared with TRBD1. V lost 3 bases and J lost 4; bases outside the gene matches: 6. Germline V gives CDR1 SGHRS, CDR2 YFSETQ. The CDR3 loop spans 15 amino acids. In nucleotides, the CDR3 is TGCGCCAGCAGCTCTCGACAGGGGGCAACCACTGAAGCTTTCTTT. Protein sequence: CASSSRQGATTEAFF.

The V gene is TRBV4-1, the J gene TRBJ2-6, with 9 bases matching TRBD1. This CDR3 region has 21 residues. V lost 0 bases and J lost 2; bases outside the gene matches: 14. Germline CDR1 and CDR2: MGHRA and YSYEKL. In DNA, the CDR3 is TGCGCCAGCAGCCAAGACCCCCCTGGACAGGGGAGCCTAACTGGGGCCAACGTCCTGACTTTC. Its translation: CASSQDPPGQGSLTGANVLTF.

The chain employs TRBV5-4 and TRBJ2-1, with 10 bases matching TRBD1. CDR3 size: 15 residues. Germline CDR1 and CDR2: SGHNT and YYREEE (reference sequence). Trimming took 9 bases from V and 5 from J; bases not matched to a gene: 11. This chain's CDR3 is CAIRNRDRGDNEQFF. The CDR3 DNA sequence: TGTGCCATACGCAACCGGGACAGGGGTGACAATGAGCAGTTCTTC.

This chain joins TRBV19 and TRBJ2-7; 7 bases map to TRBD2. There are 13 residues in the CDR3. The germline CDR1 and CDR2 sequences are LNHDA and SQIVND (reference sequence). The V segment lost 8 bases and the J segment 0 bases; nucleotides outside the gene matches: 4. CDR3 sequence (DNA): TGTGCCAGTTCCGGGGGGATCTCCTACGAGCAGTACTTC. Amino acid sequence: CASSGGISYEQYF.

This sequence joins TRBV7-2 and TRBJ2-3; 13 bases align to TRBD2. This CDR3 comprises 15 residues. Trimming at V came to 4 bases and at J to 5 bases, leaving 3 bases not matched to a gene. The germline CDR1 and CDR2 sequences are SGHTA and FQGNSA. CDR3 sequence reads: CASSSRLAGGDTQYF. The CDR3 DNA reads TGTGCCAGCAGCTCACGACTAGCGGGAGGAGATACGCAGTATTTT.

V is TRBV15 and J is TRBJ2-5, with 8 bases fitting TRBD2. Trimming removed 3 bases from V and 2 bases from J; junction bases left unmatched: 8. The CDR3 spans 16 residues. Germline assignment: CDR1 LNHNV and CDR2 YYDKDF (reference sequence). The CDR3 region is CATSRAGGPRQETQYF. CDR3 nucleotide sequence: TGTGCCACCAGCAGGGCGGGGGGCCCGAGACAAGAGACCCAGTACTTC.

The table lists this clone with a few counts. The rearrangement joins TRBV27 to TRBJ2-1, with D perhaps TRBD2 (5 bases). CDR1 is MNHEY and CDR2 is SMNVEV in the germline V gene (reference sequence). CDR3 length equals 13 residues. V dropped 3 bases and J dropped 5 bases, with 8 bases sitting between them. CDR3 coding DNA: TGTGCCAGCAGTTTCAGCGGAGACAATGAGCAGTTCTTC. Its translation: CASSFSGDNEQFF.

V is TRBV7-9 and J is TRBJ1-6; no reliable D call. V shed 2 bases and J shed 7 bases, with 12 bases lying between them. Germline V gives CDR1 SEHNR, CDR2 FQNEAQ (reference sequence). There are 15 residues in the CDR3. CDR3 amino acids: CASSLFPGMNSPLHF. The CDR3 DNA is TGTGCCAGCAGCTTATTTCCGGGTATGAATTCACCCCTCCACTTT.

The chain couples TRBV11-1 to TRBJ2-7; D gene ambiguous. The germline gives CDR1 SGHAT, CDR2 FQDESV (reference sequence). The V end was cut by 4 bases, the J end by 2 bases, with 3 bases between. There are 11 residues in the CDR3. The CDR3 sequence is CASSSTYEQYF. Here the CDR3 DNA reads TGTGCCAGCAGCTCCACCTACGAGCAGTACTTC. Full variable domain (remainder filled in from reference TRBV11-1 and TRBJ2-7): EAEVAQSPRYKITEKSQAVAFWCDPISGHATLYWYRQILGQGPELLVQFQDESVVDDSQLPKDRFSAERLKGVDSTLKIQPAELGDSAMYLCASSSTYEQYFGPGTRLTVT.

In nucleotides, the CDR3 is TGTGCCAGCAGATACGACAGGGGTATGGGCACTGAAGCTTTCTTT. This sequence encodes CASRYDRGMGTEAFF. V and J are TRBV2 and TRBJ1-1, with 8 bases fitting TRBD1. Losses at the gene ends were 6 bases for V and 4 bases for J; bases not matched to a gene: 10. This CDR3 region has 15 residues. From germline, CDR1 is SNHLY and CDR2 FYNNEI.

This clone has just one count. In DNA, the CDR3 is TGTGCCTGGAGTGTACGAGGAACATTTAATGAAAAACTGTTTTTT. This translates into CAWSVRGTFNEKLFF. This sequence joins TRBV30 and TRBJ1-4; D gene unclear. Germline CDR1 GTSNPN, CDR2 SVGIG (reference sequence). This CDR3 has 15 amino acids. Trimming removed 0 bases from V and 4 bases from J, with 12 bases in between.

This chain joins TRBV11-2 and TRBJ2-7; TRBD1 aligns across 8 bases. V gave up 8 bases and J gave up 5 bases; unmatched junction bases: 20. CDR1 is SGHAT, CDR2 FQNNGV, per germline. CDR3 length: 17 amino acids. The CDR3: CASHLWGDRQIRDEQYF. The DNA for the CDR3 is TGTGCCAGCCACCTCTGGGGGGACAGGCAGATCAGGGACGAGCAGTACTTC.

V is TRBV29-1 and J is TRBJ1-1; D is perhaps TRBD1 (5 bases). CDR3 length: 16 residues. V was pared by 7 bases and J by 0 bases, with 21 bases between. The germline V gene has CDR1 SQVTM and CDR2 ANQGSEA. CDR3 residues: CSAAGSRGGMNTEAFF. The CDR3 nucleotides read TGCAGCGCCGCAGGGTCTCGGGGCGGGATGAACACTGAAGCTTTCTTT.

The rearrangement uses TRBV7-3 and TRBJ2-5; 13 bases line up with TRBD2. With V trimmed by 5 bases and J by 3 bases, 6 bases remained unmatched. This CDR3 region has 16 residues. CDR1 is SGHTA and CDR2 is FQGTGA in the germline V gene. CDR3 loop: CASSPGTSGVEETQYF. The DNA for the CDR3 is TGTGCCAGCAGCCCCGGGACTAGCGGGGTTGAAGAGACCCAGTACTTC. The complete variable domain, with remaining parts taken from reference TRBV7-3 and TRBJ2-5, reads GAGVSQTPSNKVTEKGKYVELRCDPISGHTALYWYRQSLGQGPEFLIYFQGTGAADDSGLPNDRFFAVRPEGSVSTLKIQRTERGDSAVYLCASSPGTSGVEETQYFGPGTRLLVL.

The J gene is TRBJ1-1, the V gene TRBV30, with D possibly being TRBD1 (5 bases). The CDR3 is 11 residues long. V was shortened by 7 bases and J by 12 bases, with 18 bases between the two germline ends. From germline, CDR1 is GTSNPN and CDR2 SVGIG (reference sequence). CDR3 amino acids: CASNTGVSTFF. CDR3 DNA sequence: TGTGCCTCTAATACAGGCGTGTCGACTTTCTTT.

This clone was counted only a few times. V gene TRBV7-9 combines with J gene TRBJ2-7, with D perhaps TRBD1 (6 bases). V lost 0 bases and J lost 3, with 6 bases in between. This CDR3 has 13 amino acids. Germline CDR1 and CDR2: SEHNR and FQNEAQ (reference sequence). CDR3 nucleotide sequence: TGTGCCAGCAGCTTAGCAGGGGGCTACGAGCAGTACTTC. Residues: CASSLAGGYEQYF. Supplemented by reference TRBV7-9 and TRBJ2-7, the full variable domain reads DTGVSQNPRHKITKRGQNVTFRCDPISEHNRLYWYRQTLGQGPEFLTYFQNEAQLEKSRLLSDRFSAERPKGSFSTLEIQRTEQGDSAMYLCASSLAGGYEQYFGPGTRLTVT.

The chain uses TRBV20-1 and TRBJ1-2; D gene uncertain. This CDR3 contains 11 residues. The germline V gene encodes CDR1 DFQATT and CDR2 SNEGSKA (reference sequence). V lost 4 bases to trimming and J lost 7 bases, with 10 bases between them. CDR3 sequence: CSANILGGYTF. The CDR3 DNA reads TGCAGTGCTAACATTCTAGGTGGCTACACCTTC.

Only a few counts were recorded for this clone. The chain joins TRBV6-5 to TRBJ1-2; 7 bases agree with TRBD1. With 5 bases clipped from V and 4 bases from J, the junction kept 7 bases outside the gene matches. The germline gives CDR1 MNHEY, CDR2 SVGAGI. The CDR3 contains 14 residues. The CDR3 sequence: CASSAGTDFYGYTF. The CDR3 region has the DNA TGTGCCAGCAGTGCCGGGACAGACTTCTATGGCTACACCTTC.

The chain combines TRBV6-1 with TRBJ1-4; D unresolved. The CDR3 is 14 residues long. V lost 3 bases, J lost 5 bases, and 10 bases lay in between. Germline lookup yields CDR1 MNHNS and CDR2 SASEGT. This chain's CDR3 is CASSDMGRNEKLFF. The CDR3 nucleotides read TGTGCCAGCAGTGACATGGGGAGGAATGAAAAACTGTTTTTT.

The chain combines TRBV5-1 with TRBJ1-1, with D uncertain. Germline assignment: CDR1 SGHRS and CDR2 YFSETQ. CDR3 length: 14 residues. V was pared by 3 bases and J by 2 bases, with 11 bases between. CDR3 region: CASSSSKFNTEAFF. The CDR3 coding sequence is TGCGCCAGCAGCTCCAGTAAATTCAACACTGAAGCTTTCTTT.

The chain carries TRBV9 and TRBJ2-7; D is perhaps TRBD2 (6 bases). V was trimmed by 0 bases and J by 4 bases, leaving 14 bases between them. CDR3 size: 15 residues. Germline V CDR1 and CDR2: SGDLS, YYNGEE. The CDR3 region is CASSVAAAEGYEQYF. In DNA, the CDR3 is TGTGCCAGCAGCGTAGCGGCGGCGGAGGGGTACGAGCAGTACTTC.

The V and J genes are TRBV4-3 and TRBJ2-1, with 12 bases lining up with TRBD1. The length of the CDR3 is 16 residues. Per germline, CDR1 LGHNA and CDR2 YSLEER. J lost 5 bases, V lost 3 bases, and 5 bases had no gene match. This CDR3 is CASSHPGTGGNNEQFF. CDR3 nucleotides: TGCGCCAGCAGCCACCCCGGGACAGGGGGCAACAATGAGCAGTTCTTC.

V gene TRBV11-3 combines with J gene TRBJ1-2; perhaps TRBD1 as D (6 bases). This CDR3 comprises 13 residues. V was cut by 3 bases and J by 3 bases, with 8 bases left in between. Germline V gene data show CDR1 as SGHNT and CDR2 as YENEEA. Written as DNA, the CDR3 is TGTGCCAGCAGCTTCGGGACACACTATGGCTACACCTTC. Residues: CASSFGTHYGYTF.

The DNA of the CDR3 is TGTGCCAGCAGTTACTCCCCAGACAGGAACACTGAAGCTTTCTTT. It translates to CASSYSPDRNTEAFF. V usage is TRBV6-6 and J usage is TRBJ1-1, with D tentatively TRBD1 (5 bases). The CDR3 loop spans 15 amino acids. Trimming stripped 0 bases from V and 1 base from J, with 9 bases between. Per the germline V gene, CDR1 is MNHNY and CDR2 is SVGAGI (reference sequence).

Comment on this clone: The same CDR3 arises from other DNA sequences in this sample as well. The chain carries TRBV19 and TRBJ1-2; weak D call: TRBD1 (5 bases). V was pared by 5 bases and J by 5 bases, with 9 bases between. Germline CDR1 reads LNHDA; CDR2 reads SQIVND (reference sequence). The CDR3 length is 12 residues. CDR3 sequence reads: CASSLRQYGYTF. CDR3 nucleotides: TGTGCCAGTAGTCTCCGACAGTATGGCTACACCTTC.

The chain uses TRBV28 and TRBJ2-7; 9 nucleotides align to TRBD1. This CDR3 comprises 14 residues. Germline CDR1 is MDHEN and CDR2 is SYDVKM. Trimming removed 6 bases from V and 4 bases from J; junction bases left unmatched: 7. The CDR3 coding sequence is TGTGCCAGCAGCACTACAGGGGGCAGGTACGAGCAGTACTTC. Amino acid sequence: CASSTTGGRYEQYF. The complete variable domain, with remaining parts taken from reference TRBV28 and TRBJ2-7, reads DVKVTQSSRYLVKRTGEKVFLECVQDMDHENMFWYRQDPGLGLRLIYFSYDVKMKEKGDIPEGYSVSREKKERFSLILESASTNQTSMYLCASSTTGGRYEQYFGPGTRLTVT.

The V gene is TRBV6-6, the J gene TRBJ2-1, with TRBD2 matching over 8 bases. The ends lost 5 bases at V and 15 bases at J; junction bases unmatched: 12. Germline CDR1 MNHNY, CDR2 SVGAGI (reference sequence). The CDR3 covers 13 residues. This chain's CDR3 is CASSPPGLGLSFF. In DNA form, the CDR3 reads TGTGCCAGCAGTCCCCCGGGACTAGGATTGTCGTTCTTC.

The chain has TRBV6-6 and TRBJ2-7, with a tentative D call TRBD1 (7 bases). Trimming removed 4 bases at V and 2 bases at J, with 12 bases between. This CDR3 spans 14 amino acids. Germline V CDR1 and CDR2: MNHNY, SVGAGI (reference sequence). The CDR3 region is CASSFPGGTYEQYF. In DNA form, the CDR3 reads TGTGCCAGCAGTTTCCCAGGGGGGACCTACGAGCAGTACTTC.

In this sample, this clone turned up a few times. CDR3 protein: CASSGWGGRTNQPQHF. The CDR3 bases are TGTGCCAGCAGTGGTTGGGGGGGGCGCACTAATCAGCCCCAGCATTTT. The rearrangement uses TRBV6-1 and TRBJ1-5, with D maybe TRBD1 (6 bases). Germline V lookup: CDR1 MNHNS, CDR2 SASEGT. V lost 4 bases and J 4 bases, leaving 17 bases between the germline ends. This CDR3 comprises 16 residues.